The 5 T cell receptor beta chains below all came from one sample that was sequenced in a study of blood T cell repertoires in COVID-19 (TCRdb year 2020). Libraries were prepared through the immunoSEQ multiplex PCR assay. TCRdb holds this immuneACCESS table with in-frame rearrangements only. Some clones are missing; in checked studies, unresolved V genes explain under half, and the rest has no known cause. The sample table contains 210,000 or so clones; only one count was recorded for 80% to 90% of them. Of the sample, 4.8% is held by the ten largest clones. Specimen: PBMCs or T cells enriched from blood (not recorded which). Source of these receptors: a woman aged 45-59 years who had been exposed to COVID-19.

CDR3 DNA: TGTGCCAGCAGCCCCCGGGACAGGGGCCTTACCGGGGAGCTGTTTTTT. Translating gives CASSPRDRGLTGELFF. The chain employs TRBV7-8 and TRBJ2-2; 10 positions agree with TRBD1. This CDR3 is 16 amino acids long. Germline loops: CDR1 SGHVS, CDR2 FQNEAQ. V dropped 5 bases and J dropped 5; count of bases not matched to a gene: 8. Looking up the rest from reference TRBV7-8 and TRBJ2-2 gives the full variable domain: GAGVSQSPRYKVAKRGQDVALRCDPISGHVSLFWYQQALGQGPEFLTYFQNEAQLDKSGLPSDRFFAERPEGSVSTLKIQRTQQEDSAVYLCASSPRDRGLTGELFFGEGSRLTVL.

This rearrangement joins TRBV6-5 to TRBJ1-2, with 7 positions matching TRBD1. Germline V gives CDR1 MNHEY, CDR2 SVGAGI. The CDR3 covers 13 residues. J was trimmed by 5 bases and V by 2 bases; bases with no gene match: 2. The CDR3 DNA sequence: TGTGCCAGCAGTTACGCACAGGGGTATGGCTACACCTTC. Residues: CASSYAQGYGYTF.

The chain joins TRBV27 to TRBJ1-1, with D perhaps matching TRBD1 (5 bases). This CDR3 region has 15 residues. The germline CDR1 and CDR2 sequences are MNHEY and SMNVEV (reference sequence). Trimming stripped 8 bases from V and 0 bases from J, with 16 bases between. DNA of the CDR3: TGTGCCAGCCGGTTAGCGGGACGGATGAACACTGAAGCTTTCTTT. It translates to CASRLAGRMNTEAFF.

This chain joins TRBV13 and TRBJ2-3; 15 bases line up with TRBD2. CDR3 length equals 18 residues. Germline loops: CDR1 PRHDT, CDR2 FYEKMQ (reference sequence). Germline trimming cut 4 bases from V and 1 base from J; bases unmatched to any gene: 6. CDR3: CASSSGTSGGRGTDTQYF. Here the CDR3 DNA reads TGTGCCAGCAGCTCCGGGACTAGCGGGGGGAGGGGCACAGATACGCAGTATTTT.

CDR3 protein: CASSPMEVSTEAFF. The CDR3 DNA reads TGTGCCAGCTCACCGATGGAGGTCTCTACTGAAGCTTTCTTT. V is TRBV18 and J is TRBJ1-1; D gene unclear. Per germline, CDR1 KGHSH and CDR2 LQKENI. V was trimmed by 3 bases and J by 5 bases, leaving 13 bases between them. The CDR3 sequence is 14 residues long.